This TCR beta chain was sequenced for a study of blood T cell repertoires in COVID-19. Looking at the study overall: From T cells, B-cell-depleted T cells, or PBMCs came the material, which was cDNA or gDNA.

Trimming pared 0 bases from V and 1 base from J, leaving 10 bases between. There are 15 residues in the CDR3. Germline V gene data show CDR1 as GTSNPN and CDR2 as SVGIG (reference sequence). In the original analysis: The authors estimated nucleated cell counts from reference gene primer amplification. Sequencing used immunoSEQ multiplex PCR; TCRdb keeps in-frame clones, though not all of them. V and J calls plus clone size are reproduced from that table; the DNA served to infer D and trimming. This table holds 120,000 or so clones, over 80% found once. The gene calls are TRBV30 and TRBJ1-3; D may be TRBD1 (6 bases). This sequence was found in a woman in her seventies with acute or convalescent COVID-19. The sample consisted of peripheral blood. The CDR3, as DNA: TGTGCCTGGAGTGTGGGGGCAGGGTCTGGAAACACCATATATTTT. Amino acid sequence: CAWSVGAGSGNTIYF.